Listed here are 22 T cell receptor beta chains from one sample, sequenced in a study of T cell responses to AZD1222 COVID-19 vaccine. Sequencing used immunoSEQ multiplex PCR; TCRdb keeps in-frame clones, though not all of them. The table has 100,000 to 150,000 clones, 75% to 95% seen once. Sequencing used peripheral blood, obtained 28 days after the second dose of the MenACWY control vaccine. Every receptor here comes from an adult who received the MenACWY meningococcal vaccine as a control.

This clone came up once. V usage is TRBV16 and J usage is TRBJ1-5, with 9 bases fitting TRBD1. Germline V CDR1 and CDR2: KGHSY, FQNENV. V trimming: 4 bases; J trimming: 4 bases; junction bases outside the gene matches: 2. The CDR3 length is 14 residues. Here the CDR3 DNA reads TGTGCCAGCAGCCTAGGACAGGGGAATCAGCCCCAGCATTTT. Translating gives CASSLGQGNQPQHF.

The V and J genes are TRBV7-3 and TRBJ1-6; D is ambiguous. Germline loops: CDR1 SGHTA, CDR2 FQGTGA. V lost 0 bases and J lost 4, with 4 bases in between. The CDR3 runs to 14 residues. CDR3 region: CASSLTQYNSPLHF. The CDR3 DNA reads as TGTGCCAGCAGCTTAACTCAATATAATTCACCCCTCCACTTT. Full variable domain (remainder filled in from reference TRBV7-3 and TRBJ1-6): GAGVSQTPSNKVTEKGKYVELRCDPISGHTALYWYRQSLGQGPEFLIYFQGTGAADDSGLPNDRFFAVRPEGSVSTLKIQRTERGDSAVYLCASSLTQYNSPLHFGNGTRLTVT.

Details on this clone: Other DNA sequences in this sample translate to the same CDR3. This chain joins TRBV13 and TRBJ2-2; D possibly corresponds to TRBD1 (5 bases). The V end was cut by 6 bases, the J end by 5 bases, with 13 bases between. The length of the CDR3 is 14 residues. Germline V gives CDR1 PRHDT, CDR2 FYEKMQ (reference sequence). The CDR3 is CASSLGRATGELFF. The CDR3 nucleotides read TGTGCCAGCAGTTTGGGCAGGGCGACCGGGGAGCTGTTTTTT.

This clone was counted a single time. CDR3 protein: CATPRTADNEQFF. The CDR3 DNA follows: TGTGCCACCCCGAGGACGGCGGACAATGAGCAGTTCTTC. The chain carries TRBV6-5 and TRBJ2-1; no clear D gene. The V gene lost 10 bases and the J gene lost 5 bases, with 15 bases spanning the gap. The CDR3 spans 13 residues. The germline gives CDR1 MNHEY, CDR2 SVGAGI.

The chain recombines TRBV10-1 with TRBJ2-5; TRBD1 matches at 7 bases. There are 16 residues in the CDR3. With 5 bases clipped from V and 2 bases from J, the junction kept 11 bases outside the gene matches. CDR1 is WNHNN and CDR2 is SYGVQD in the germline V gene (reference sequence). For the CDR3, the DNA is TGCGCCAGCAGTAGCTACAGGGGAAGGGGGCAAGAGACCCAGTACTTC. This gives the protein CASSSYRGRGQETQYF.

J is TRBJ1-1 and V is TRBV18; no definite D call. The CDR3 spans 14 residues. Trimming stripped 4 bases from V and 1 base from J, with 10 bases between. CDR1 and CDR2 from the germline V gene are KGHSH and LQKENI. The CDR3 nucleotides are TGTGCCAGCTCACACGGACTGGGGAACACTGAAGCTTTCTTT. It translates to CASSHGLGNTEAFF.

This chain connects TRBV2 to TRBJ2-2; no clear D. In germline, CDR1 is SNHLY, CDR2 FYNNEI. The ends were cut back, 5 bases at V and 7 bases at J, with 14 bases in the middle. The CDR3 is 14 residues long. CDR3 sequence: CASSNAGIDGELFF. CDR3 bases: TGTGCCAGCAGTAATGCTGGGATCGACGGGGAGCTGTTTTTT. The entire variable domain, with the rest obtained from reference TRBV2 and TRBJ2-2, is as follows: EPEVTQTPSHQVTQMGQEVILRCVPISNHLYFYWYRQILGQKVEFLVSFYNNEISEKSEIFDDQFSVERPDGSNFTLKIRSTKLEDSAMYFCASSNAGIDGELFFGEGSRLTVL.

V and J are TRBV6-5 and TRBJ2-5; D unresolved. Germline CDR1 and CDR2: MNHEY and SVGAGI. This CDR3 is 13 amino acids long. The CDR3 DNA follows: TGTGCATCAAGTGGCACGCAGCTAGAGACCCAGTACTTC. The encoded protein is CASSGTQLETQYF.

This clone came up once. This sequence joins TRBV9 and TRBJ2-5; weak D call: TRBD2 (6 bases). V shed 1 base and J shed 5 bases, with 12 bases lying between them. The CDR3 covers 14 residues. Germline loops: CDR1 SGDLS, CDR2 YYNGEE. The CDR3 sequence: CASSVSREAETQYF. The CDR3, as DNA: TGTGCCAGCAGCGTAAGCAGGGAGGCGGAGACCCAGTACTTC.

This sequence joins TRBV5-6 and TRBJ1-1; 11 bases map to TRBD1. The ends lost 2 bases at V and 5 bases at J; junction bases unmatched: 5. This CDR3 is 15 amino acids long. CDR1 and CDR2 (germline): SGHDT, YYEEEE. This CDR3 reads CASSFGQGARTEAFF. CDR3 nucleotide sequence: TGTGCCAGCAGCTTCGGACAGGGGGCGAGGACTGAAGCTTTCTTT.

CDR3 nucleotides: TGTGCCAGCAGCGGAAGGTTTAATCAGCCCCAGCATTTT. Residues: CASSGRFNQPQHF. The V and J genes are TRBV2 and TRBJ1-5, with unresolved D. Germline CDR1 is SNHLY and CDR2 is FYNNEI. V dropped 6 bases and J dropped 4 bases, with 10 bases sitting between them. This CDR3 contains 13 residues.

About this clone: One end of the junction fails to match germline, which may point to a read error. The chain is built from TRBV18 and TRBJ1-3, with a weak D call TRBD1 (6 bases). Germline CDR1 reads KGHSH; CDR2 reads LQKENI. This CDR3 comprises 14 residues. In nucleotides, the CDR3 is TGTGCCAGCTCGCCACAGGGCTCTGGAAACACCATATATTTT. It encodes CASSPQGSGNTIYF.

This clone occurred a few times. The gene calls are TRBV6-2 or TRBV6-3 and TRBJ1-5; 7 nucleotides line up with TRBD1. Germline V gene sequence: CDR1 MNHEY, CDR2 SVGEGT. V lost 2 bases, J lost 2 bases, and 6 bases stayed unmatched. The CDR3 runs to 16 residues. The CDR3 DNA sequence: TGTGCCAGCAGTTACCAAACAGGGGTGGGCAATCAGCCCCAGCATTTT. Translating gives CASSYQTGVGNQPQHF.

This rearrangement joins TRBV28 to TRBJ2-5; TRBD1 agrees at 8 bases. This CDR3 has 17 residues. In germline, CDR1 is MDHEN, CDR2 SYDVKM. Germline trimming cut 7 bases from V and 5 bases from J; bases unmatched to any gene: 18. The CDR3 nucleotides are TGTGCCAGCACCATGTCAGGCGGTCAGGGGGCACGGGAGACCCAGTACTTC. Amino acids: CASTMSGGQGARETQYF. The variable domain in full, completed from reference TRBV28 and TRBJ2-5, reads DVKVTQSSRYLVKRTGEKVFLECVQDMDHENMFWYRQDPGLGLRLIYFSYDVKMKEKGDIPEGYSVSREKKERFSLILESASTNQTSMYLCASTMSGGQGARETQYFGPGTRLLVL.

The rearrangement uses TRBV6-2 or TRBV6-3 and TRBJ2-7; 10 bases are a match to TRBD2. Germline V CDR1 and CDR2: MNHEY, SVGEGT. After removal of 4 bases from V and 5 bases from J, the junction contained 5 bases not matched to a gene. CDR3 length: 14 residues. The CDR3 loop is CASSFQGLANEQYF. The CDR3 DNA reads as TGTGCCAGCAGTTTTCAGGGACTAGCGAACGAGCAGTACTTC.

This chain uses TRBV2 with TRBJ2-1, with D tentatively TRBD2 (5 bases). V gave up 6 bases and J gave up 13 bases, with 22 bases separating them. Per germline, CDR1 SNHLY and CDR2 FYNNEI. The CDR3 is 14 residues long. CDR3 DNA sequence: TGTGCCAGCAGCGTTCTGGCGGGCTTATCTGTCCAGTTCTTC. This sequence encodes CASSVLAGLSVQFF.

V and J are TRBV5-4 and TRBJ1-4; 8 bases map to TRBD1. Losses at the gene ends were 3 bases for V and 8 bases for J; bases not matched to a gene: 6. This CDR3 region has 14 residues. The V gene's germline CDR1 is SGHNT and CDR2 YYREEE (reference sequence). CDR3 sequence reads: CASSYQGAGEKLFF. For the CDR3, the DNA is TGTGCCAGCAGCTATCAGGGGGCTGGCGAAAAACTGTTTTTT.

This chain connects TRBV6-5 to TRBJ2-5; 8 bases fit TRBD1. After removal of 8 bases from V and 2 bases from J, the junction contained 4 bases not matched to a gene. Germline CDR1 is MNHEY and CDR2 is SVGAGI. CDR3 length equals 13 residues. This chain's CDR3 is CASGRDRQETQYF. In DNA form, the CDR3 reads TGTGCCAGCGGCCGGGACAGGCAAGAGACCCAGTACTTC.

CDR3 nucleotide sequence: TGTGCCAGCAGCTTAGGGGGGGACTCCCCCGGGCAGTTCTTC. It specifies CASSLGGDSPGQFF. The chain links TRBV13 to TRBJ2-1; D might be TRBD2 (6 bases). Trimming removed 0 bases at V and 12 bases at J, with 15 bases between. The germline CDR1 and CDR2 sequences are PRHDT and FYEKMQ (reference sequence). There are 14 residues in the CDR3.

The chain combines TRBV28 with TRBJ1-2; 9 nucleotides match TRBD1. CDR3 length: 15 amino acids. The V gene's germline CDR1 is MDHEN and CDR2 SYDVKM. V was pared by 4 bases and J by 4 bases, with 7 bases of the junction left unmatched. The CDR3 coding sequence is TGTGCCAGCAGTTCCCGGACAGGGGTGGGCTATGGCTACACCTTC. This encodes CASSSRTGVGYGYTF.

The chain recombines TRBV23-1 with TRBJ2-7; 7 positions agree with TRBD1. TRBV23-1 is recorded as an ORF, its role being uncertain. The CDR3 extends over 13 amino acids. V dropped 8 bases and J dropped 2; count of bases not matched to a gene: 6. Here the CDR3 reads CASGSQGAYEQYF. CDR3 bases: TGCGCCAGCGGATCCCAGGGGGCCTACGAGCAGTACTTC.

For this clone: This same CDR3 is encoded by further DNA sequences in the sample. The rearrangement links TRBV6-2 or TRBV6-3 to TRBJ1-2, with TRBD1 matching 10 bases. The CDR3 consists of 16 residues. Germline CDR1 reads MNHEY; CDR2 reads SVGEGT. The junction had 9 bases not matched to a gene; V was cut back by 6 bases and J by 2 bases. The CDR3 DNA sequence: TGTGCCAGCAGCTTCATAGACAGGGGGCTCAACTATGGCTACACCTTC. Its translation: CASSFIDRGLNYGYTF.